The 15 T cell receptor beta chains reported below all come from one sample, sequenced in a study of graft-versus-host responses after intestinal transplantation. Profiling relied on immunoSEQ multiplex PCR, and the TCRdb table lists in-frame clones only, not all of them. The sample lists over 55,000 clones; approximately 80% were seen once. These receptors are not linked to any known antigen. Sequenced material: unstimulated CD4+ T cells sorted from spleen or lymph node cells, taken before transplant. The source is a human donor who was the organ donor for an intestinal transplant.

Here the CDR3 DNA reads TGTGCCAGCAGCCGGACTGCTCCCGGGGAGCTGTTTTTT. Its translation is CASSRTAPGELFF. The chain carries TRBV14 and TRBJ2-2; D possibly corresponds to TRBD2 (5 bases). V was pared by 4 bases and J by 6 bases, with 9 bases between. The CDR3 has 13 amino acids. Germline V gene data show CDR1 as SGHDN and CDR2 as FVKESK.

The V call is TRBV19, the J call TRBJ2-1, with TRBD1 matching over 8 bases. V dropped 0 bases and J dropped 4; count of bases not matched to a gene: 2. CDR3 size: 15 residues. Germline CDR1 is LNHDA and CDR2 is SQIVND (reference sequence). CDR3 DNA: TGTGCCAGTAGTATAGAGGACAGGGCATACAATGAGCAGTTCTTC. Its protein product is CASSIEDRAYNEQFF.

The chain employs TRBV28 and TRBJ2-3; maybe TRBD1 (6 bases). Germline V gene lookup returns CDR1 MDHEN and CDR2 SYDVKM. Trimming pared 6 bases from V and 3 bases from J, leaving 10 bases between. The CDR3 is 13 residues long. The CDR3 spells CASSRGRTDTQYF. As DNA, the CDR3 is TGTGCCAGCAGCAGGGGAAGGACAGATACGCAGTATTTT.

The rearrangement uses TRBV28 and TRBJ2-2; D is undetermined. The germline gives CDR1 MDHEN, CDR2 SYDVKM. With 6 bases removed from V and 2 bases from J, the gap between germline ends came to 7 bases. The CDR3 has 13 amino acids. CDR3 region: CASREINTGELFF. The CDR3 nucleotides are TGTGCCAGCAGGGAGATCAACACCGGGGAGCTGTTTTTT.

The V and J genes are TRBV4-1 and TRBJ2-1, with D unclear. Germline-derived CDR1 and CDR2 are MGHRA and YSYEKL. The CDR3 sequence is 16 residues long. V lost 7 bases to trimming and J lost 0 bases, with 16 bases between them. The CDR3: CASNKVLAASYNEQFF. The CDR3 nucleotides read TGCGCCAGCAATAAAGTGTTAGCTGCCTCCTACAATGAGCAGTTCTTC.

This clone showed up just a few times. This chain joins TRBV28 and TRBJ1-6; 9 positions match TRBD1. The CDR3 loop spans 15 amino acids. Trimming removed 4 bases from V and 7 bases from J; junction bases left unmatched: 5. The germline CDR1 and CDR2 sequences are MDHEN and SYDVKM. The CDR3 coding sequence is TGTGCCAGCAGTTCAGGGACAGGGTTGAATTCACCCCTCCACTTT. Residues: CASSSGTGLNSPLHF.

CDR3 region: CASSRGTSGDADTQYF. The CDR3 DNA reads TGCGCCAGCAGCCGTGGGACTAGCGGGGACGCAGATACGCAGTATTTT. V gene TRBV5-1 combines with J gene TRBJ2-3; 13 nucleotides align to TRBD2. CDR3 size: 16 residues. V shed 4 bases and J 4 bases; nucleotides not matched to a gene: 6. Per the germline V gene, CDR1 is SGHRS and CDR2 is YFSETQ.

The chain combines TRBV6-5 with TRBJ1-1; no reliable D call. Germline V gives CDR1 MNHEY, CDR2 SVGAGI. The CDR3 sequence is 13 residues long. V gave up 6 bases and J gave up 4 bases, with 12 bases separating them. CDR3 protein: CASSRGVSTEAFF. The CDR3 nucleotides read TGTGCCAGCAGCCGGGGTGTAAGCACTGAAGCTTTCTTT.

The chain employs TRBV2 and TRBJ1-4; a possible D gene is TRBD1 (5 bases). The CDR3 consists of 14 residues. V shed 4 bases and J shed 6 bases, with 12 bases lying between them. Germline V lookup: CDR1 SNHLY, CDR2 FYNNEI. The CDR3 region has the DNA TGTGCCAGCAGTGCCGACAGTGACGATGAAAAACTGTTTTTT. Translation gives CASSADSDDEKLFF.

CDR3 sequence (DNA): TGTGCCAGCAGCTCGGGACTCCTGAATTCACCCCTCCACTTT. Translated, it gives CASSSGLLNSPLHF. V usage is TRBV7-3 and J usage is TRBJ1-6; D possibly corresponds to TRBD1 (5 bases). The V and J ends lost 4 bases and 7 bases respectively, with 11 bases between them. This CDR3 spans 14 amino acids. Germline CDR1 reads SGHTA; CDR2 reads FQGTGA.

This clone was seen a handful of times. The genes are TRBV4-3 and TRBJ1-4; possible D gene TRBD1, 5 bases. Trimming took off 0 bases at V and 1 base at J, with 9 bases between the two ends. CDR1 and CDR2 (germline): LGHNA, YSLEER. The CDR3 covers 16 residues. Here the CDR3 DNA reads TGCGCCAGCAGCCAAGACGGGGGTCGAACTAATGAAAAACTGTTTTTT. It encodes CASSQDGGRTNEKLFF.

This clone was counted a single time. The V gene is TRBV27, the J gene TRBJ2-6; 9 bases map to TRBD1. Germline loops: CDR1 MNHEY, CDR2 SMNVEV (reference sequence). The CDR3 runs 16 residues. Trimming at V came to 7 bases and at J to 0 bases, leaving 4 bases not matched to a gene. CDR3 sequence: CASTGQGPSGANVLTF. CDR3 bases: TGTGCCAGCACTGGACAGGGGCCCTCTGGGGCCAACGTCCTGACTTTC.

V usage is TRBV7-8 and J usage is TRBJ1-3; 7 bases are a match to TRBD1. Germline loops: CDR1 SGHVS, CDR2 FQNEAQ. The junction had 10 bases not matched to a gene; V was cut back by 5 bases and J by 3 bases. This CDR3 has 16 residues. Written as DNA, the CDR3 is TGTGCCAGCAGCCGAGCCCTGGGACAGAGTGGAAACACCATATATTTT. This gives the protein CASSRALGQSGNTIYF. Full variable domain (outside the CDR3, taken from reference TRBV7-8 and TRBJ1-3): GAGVSQSPRYKVAKRGQDVALRCDPISGHVSLFWYQQALGQGPEFLTYFQNEAQLDKSGLPSDRFFAERPEGSVSTLKIQRTQQEDSAVYLCASSRALGQSGNTIYFGEGSWLTVV.

The rearrangement links TRBV5-1 to TRBJ2-7, with a possible D match to TRBD2 (5 bases). This CDR3 has 15 residues. The germline V gene has CDR1 SGHRS and CDR2 YFSETQ. V lost 4 bases and J 6 bases, leaving 20 bases between the germline ends. CDR3 nucleotide sequence: TGCGCCAGCAGCCCGACTAACGCATTATCGGGCGAGCAGTACGTC. This codes for CASSPTNALSGEQYV.

This clone appeared a few times. V and J are TRBV4-2 and TRBJ2-5; TRBD2 matches 9 bases. This CDR3 is 14 amino acids long. Trimming at V came to 8 bases and at J to 2 bases, leaving 6 bases not matched to a gene. CDR1 LGHNA and CDR2 YNFKEQ come from the germline V gene. The CDR3 coding sequence is TGTGCCAGCGCAGCGGGGGGACAACAAGAGACCCAGTACTTC. Residues: CASAAGGQQETQYF.